This TCR beta chain came from a study of T cell responses to AZD1222 COVID-19 vaccine. Trimming shortened V by 3 bases and J by 0 bases, and 9 bases separated the two germline ends. Germline V CDR1 and CDR2: SEHNR, FQNEAQ (reference sequence). The CDR3 is made up of 15 amino acids. Generated by immunoSEQ multiplex PCR, the TCRdb table keeps only in-frame clones and is missing some. The data contain about 180,000 clones, 85% to 90% of them singletons. Sequenced here: peripheral blood, sampled on day 0 of AZD1222 vaccination. The receptor's source is an adult in good health. The chain links TRBV7-9 to TRBJ1-5; D remains unclear. The CDR3 sequence: CASSFYGDSNQPQHF. The DNA of the CDR3 is TGTGCCAGCAGCTTTTACGGGGATAGCAATCAGCCCCAGCATTTT.